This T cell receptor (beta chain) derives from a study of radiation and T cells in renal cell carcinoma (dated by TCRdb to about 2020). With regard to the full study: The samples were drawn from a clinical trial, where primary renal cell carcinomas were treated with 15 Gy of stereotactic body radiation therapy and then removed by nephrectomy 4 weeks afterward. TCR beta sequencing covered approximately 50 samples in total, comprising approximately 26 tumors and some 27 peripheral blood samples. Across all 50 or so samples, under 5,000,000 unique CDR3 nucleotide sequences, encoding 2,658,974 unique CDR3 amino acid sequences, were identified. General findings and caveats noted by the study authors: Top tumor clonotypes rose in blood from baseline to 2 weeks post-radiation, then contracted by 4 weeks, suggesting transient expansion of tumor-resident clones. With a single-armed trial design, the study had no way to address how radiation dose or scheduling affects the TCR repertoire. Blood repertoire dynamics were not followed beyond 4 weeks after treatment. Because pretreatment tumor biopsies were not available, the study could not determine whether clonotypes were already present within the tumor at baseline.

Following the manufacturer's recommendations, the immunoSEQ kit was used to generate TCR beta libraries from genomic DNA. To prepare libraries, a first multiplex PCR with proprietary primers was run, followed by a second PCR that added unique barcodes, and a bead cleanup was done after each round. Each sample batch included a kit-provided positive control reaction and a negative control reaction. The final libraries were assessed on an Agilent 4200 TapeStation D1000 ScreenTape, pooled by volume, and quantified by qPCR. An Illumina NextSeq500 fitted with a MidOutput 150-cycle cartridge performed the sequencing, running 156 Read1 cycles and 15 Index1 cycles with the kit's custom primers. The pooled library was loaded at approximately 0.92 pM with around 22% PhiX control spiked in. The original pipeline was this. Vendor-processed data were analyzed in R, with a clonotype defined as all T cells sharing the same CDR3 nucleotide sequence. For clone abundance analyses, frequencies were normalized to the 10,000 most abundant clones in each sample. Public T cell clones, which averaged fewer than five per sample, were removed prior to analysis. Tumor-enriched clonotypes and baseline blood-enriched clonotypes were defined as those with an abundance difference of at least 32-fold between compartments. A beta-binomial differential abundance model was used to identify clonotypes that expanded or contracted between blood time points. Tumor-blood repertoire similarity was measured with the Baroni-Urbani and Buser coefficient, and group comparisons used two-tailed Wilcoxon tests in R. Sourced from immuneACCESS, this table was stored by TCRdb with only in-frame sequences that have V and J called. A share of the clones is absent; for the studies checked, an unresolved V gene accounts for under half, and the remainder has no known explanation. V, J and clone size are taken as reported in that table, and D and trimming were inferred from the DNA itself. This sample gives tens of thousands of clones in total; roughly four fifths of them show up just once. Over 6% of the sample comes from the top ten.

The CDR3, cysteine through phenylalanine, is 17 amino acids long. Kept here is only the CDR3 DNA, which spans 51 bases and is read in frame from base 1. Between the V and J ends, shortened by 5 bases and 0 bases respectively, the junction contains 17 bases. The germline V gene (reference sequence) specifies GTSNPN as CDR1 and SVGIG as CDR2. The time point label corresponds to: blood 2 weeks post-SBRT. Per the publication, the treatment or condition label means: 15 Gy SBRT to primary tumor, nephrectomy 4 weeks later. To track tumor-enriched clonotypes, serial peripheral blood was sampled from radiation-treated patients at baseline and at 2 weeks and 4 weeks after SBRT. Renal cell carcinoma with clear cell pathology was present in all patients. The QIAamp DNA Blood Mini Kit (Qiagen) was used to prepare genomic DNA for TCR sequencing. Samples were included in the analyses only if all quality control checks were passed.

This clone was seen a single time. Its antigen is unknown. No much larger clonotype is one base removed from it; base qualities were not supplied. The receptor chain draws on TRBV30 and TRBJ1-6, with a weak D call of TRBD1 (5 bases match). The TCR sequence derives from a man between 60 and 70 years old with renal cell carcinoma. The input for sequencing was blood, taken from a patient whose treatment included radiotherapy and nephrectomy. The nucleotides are TGTGCCTGGGATGGGACGTCATTAAGCTCCTATAATTCACCCCTCCACTTT. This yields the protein CAWDGTSLSSYNSPLHF.